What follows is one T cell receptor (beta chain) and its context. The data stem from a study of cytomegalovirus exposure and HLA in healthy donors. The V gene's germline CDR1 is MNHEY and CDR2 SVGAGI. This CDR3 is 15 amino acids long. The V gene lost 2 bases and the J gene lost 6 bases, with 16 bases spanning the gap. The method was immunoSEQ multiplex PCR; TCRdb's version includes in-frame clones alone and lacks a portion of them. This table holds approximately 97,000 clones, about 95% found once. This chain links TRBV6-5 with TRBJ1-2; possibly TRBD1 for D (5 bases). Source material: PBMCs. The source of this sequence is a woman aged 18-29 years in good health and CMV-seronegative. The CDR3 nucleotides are TGTGCCAGCAGTTACGGGGAAAGGGGCGCGGATGGCTACACCTTC. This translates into CASSYGERGADGYTF.